This entry lists 12 T cell receptor beta chains sequenced from one sample in a study of control samples from healthy donors and cancer patients. The data were produced by immunoSEQ multiplex PCR, yet TCRdb's version contains in-frame clones alone and is incomplete. The table includes approximately 50,000 clones, about 90% detected once. The sequenced sample consisted of PBMCs. These receptor sequences come from a man aged 55 to 69 with head and neck cancer.

This clone was found once. The chain recombines TRBV2 with TRBJ2-4; weak D call: TRBD1 (6 bases). In germline, CDR1 is SNHLY, CDR2 FYNNEI. This CDR3 is built from 13 residues. The germline V and J ends were trimmed by 6 bases and 3 bases, with 9 bases remaining between them. DNA of the CDR3: TGTGCCAGCAGCGGACAGTTCAAAAACATTCAGTACTTC. As protein: CASSGQFKNIQYF.

The J gene is TRBJ2-3, the V gene TRBV24-1; D is possibly TRBD1 or TRBD2 (7 bases each). The germline V and J ends were trimmed by 1 base and 8 bases, with 15 bases remaining between them. The CDR3 is made up of 15 amino acids. The V gene's germline CDR1 is KGHDR and CDR2 SFDVKD. CDR3 bases: TGTGCCACCAGTGATTTCAGGGGGGGGCCGGTTACGCAGTATTTT. It codes for CATSDFRGGPVTQYF.

The rearrangement joins TRBV19 to TRBJ1-1; TRBD1 is a possible D gene (6 bases). CDR3 length: 15 residues. The germline V gene has CDR1 LNHDA and CDR2 SQIVND (reference sequence). V was trimmed by 2 bases and J by 1 base, leaving 11 bases between them. CDR3 residues: CASSIPGAGNTEAFF. CDR3 bases: TGTGCCAGTAGTATACCGGGGGCGGGGAACACTGAAGCTTTCTTT.

This clone appeared once. This chain links TRBV19 with TRBJ1-1, with D unclear. V dropped 1 base and J dropped 6 bases, with 15 bases sitting between them. This CDR3 has 15 amino acids. Germline V gives CDR1 LNHDA, CDR2 SQIVND (reference sequence). The CDR3: CASSIVPGEGSEAFF. As DNA, the CDR3 is TGTGCCAGTAGTATAGTTCCAGGTGAAGGGTCTGAAGCTTTCTTT. The full variable domain, completed using reference TRBV19 and TRBJ1-1, is DGGITQSPKYLFRKEGQNVTLSCEQNLNHDAMYWYRQDPGQGLRLIYYSQIVNDFQKGDIAEGYSVSREKKESFPLTVTSAQKNPTAFYLCASSIVPGEGSEAFFGQGTRLTVV.

The chain links TRBV18 to TRBJ1-2; 7 bases are shared with TRBD1. The CDR3 is made up of 14 amino acids. Germline CDR1 and CDR2: KGHSH and LQKENI. V trimming: 4 bases; J trimming: 8 bases; junction bases outside the gene matches: 10. The CDR3: CASSRGTGDSGYTF. CDR3 DNA: TGTGCCAGCTCACGGGGAACAGGGGATTCGGGCTACACCTTC.

Only a few counts were recorded for this clone. The chain joins TRBV10-3 to TRBJ1-5, with D maybe TRBD1 (5 bases). This CDR3 contains 15 residues. V was shortened by 3 bases and J by 0 bases, with 9 bases between the two germline ends. Germline CDR1 reads ENHRY; CDR2 reads SYGVKD. CDR3 loop: CAISDDSFSNQPQHF. CDR3 coding DNA: TGTGCCATCAGTGACGACAGTTTTAGCAATCAGCCCCAGCATTTT.

The chain links TRBV20-1 to TRBJ2-6; D not certain. From germline, CDR1 is DFQATT and CDR2 SNEGSKA (reference sequence). The CDR3 covers 11 residues. Trimming took off 6 bases at V and 2 bases at J, with 2 bases between the two ends. The CDR3 DNA is TGCAGTGCGGCTGGGGCCAACGTCCTGACTTTC. Encoded protein: CSAAGANVLTF.

V and J are TRBV3-1 (or the pseudogene TRBV3-2) and TRBJ2-1, with D hard to call. The CDR3 extends over 16 amino acids. V was pared by 1 base and J by 7 bases, with 17 bases between. Germline CDR1 LGHDT, CDR2 YNNKEL (reference sequence). The CDR3 sequence is CASSQVTDLRLNEQFF. DNA for the CDR3: TGTGCCAGCAGCCAAGTCACCGACCTTAGATTAAATGAGCAGTTCTTC.

The chain employs TRBV7-2 and TRBJ2-7; the match to TRBD2 covers 13 bases. V shed 2 bases, J shed 3 bases, and the junction held 13 bases outside the gene matches. This CDR3 comprises 19 residues. CDR1 and CDR2 from the germline V gene are SGHTA and FQGNSA. The CDR3 region has the DNA TGTGCCAGCAGCTTACCTCGGGGACTAGCGGGAATAAGACACTACGAGCAGTACTTC. This translates into CASSLPRGLAGIRHYEQYF.

V and J are TRBV10-3 and TRBJ2-7; D tentatively reads TRBD1 or TRBD2 (6 bases each). Germline values: CDR1 ENHRY, CDR2 SYGVKD. Trimming left V 8 bases short and J 4 bases short, with 12 bases between. CDR3 length equals 12 residues. This chain's CDR3 is CAIGQGRYEQYF. DNA for the CDR3: TGTGCCATCGGGCAGGGGAGGTACGAGCAGTACTTC.

The V and J genes are TRBV29-1 and TRBJ2-7; the D gene is possibly TRBD1 (6 bases). The CDR3 runs 16 residues. V lost 6 bases, J lost 0 bases, and 21 bases lay in between. Germline CDR1 SQVTM, CDR2 ANQGSEA. For the CDR3, the DNA is TGCAGCGTCAGGGGTTCTAGGGCCAGAAGCTCCTACGAGCAGTACTTC. It translates to CSVRGSRARSSYEQYF.

This clone was found a few times. The V call is TRBV6-6, the J call TRBJ1-4; D is ambiguous. The germline V and J ends were trimmed by 4 bases and 4 bases, with 10 bases remaining between them. The CDR3 has 14 residues. Germline-derived CDR1 and CDR2 are MNHNY and SVGAGI (reference sequence). The DNA of the CDR3 is TGTGCCAGCAGTTCCCCCCGTATTAATGAAAAACTGTTTTTT. This encodes CASSSPRINEKLFF.